One sample yielded the 5 T cell receptor beta chains listed below, sequenced in a study of cytomegalovirus exposure and HLA in healthy donors. The PCR had 60 Vbeta and 13 Jbeta primers. Libraries were prepared by immunoSEQ multiplex PCR; TCRdb keeps only in-frame clonotypes and omits some of them. The sample yields approximately 220,000 clones, 60% to 80% seen once. The specimen was PBMCs. The receptors stem from a man aged 18 to 29 in good health and CMV-seronegative.

This chain joins TRBV30 and TRBJ2-6; D possibly corresponds to TRBD1 (7 bases). CDR1 is GTSNPN and CDR2 is SVGIG in the germline V gene (reference sequence). Trimming shortened V by 3 bases and J by 2 bases, and 11 bases separated the two germline ends. The CDR3 sequence is 15 residues long. CDR3 residues: CAWRDREAGANVLTF. For the CDR3, the DNA is TGTGCCTGGAGAGACAGGGAGGCTGGGGCCAACGTCCTGACTTTC.

The chain carries TRBV19 and TRBJ2-1; D is perhaps TRBD1 (7 bases). CDR1 and CDR2 (germline): LNHDA, SQIVND (reference sequence). V was trimmed by 7 bases and J by 6 bases, leaving 22 bases between them. The CDR3 loop spans 16 amino acids. The CDR3 loop reads CASTLGGTVISNEQFF. In DNA, the CDR3 is TGTGCCAGTACTTTAGGGGGGACAGTGATATCCAATGAGCAGTTCTTC.

This chain connects TRBV6-6 to TRBJ2-7; 7 nucleotides match TRBD1. The CDR3 consists of 14 residues. Trimming cost V 6 bases and J 0 bases; bases outside gene matches: 5. The germline gives CDR1 MNHNY, CDR2 SVGAGI (reference sequence). The DNA for the CDR3 is TGTGCCAGCAGATCGGGACAGTCCTCCTACGAGCAGTACTTC. The encoded protein is CASRSGQSSYEQYF.

The chain carries TRBV9 and TRBJ2-2; 7 bases line up with TRBD1. CDR1 is SGDLS and CDR2 is YYNGEE in the germline V gene. The CDR3 is made up of 15 amino acids. The junction had 7 bases not matched to a gene; V was cut back by 4 bases and J by 4 bases. CDR3 amino acids: CASSPRGQGTGELFF. For the CDR3, the DNA is TGTGCCAGCAGCCCAAGGGGGCAGGGCACCGGGGAGCTGTTTTTT.

This chain uses TRBV6-6 with TRBJ1-5; tentatively, D is TRBD1 (6 bases). The CDR3 sequence is 15 residues long. Trimming took off 0 bases at V and 3 bases at J, with 9 bases between the two ends. Germline loops: CDR1 MNHNY, CDR2 SVGAGI (reference sequence). This CDR3 reads CASSYSGGHNQPQHF. The DNA of the CDR3 is TGTGCCAGCAGTTACTCGGGGGGGCACAATCAGCCCCAGCATTTT.